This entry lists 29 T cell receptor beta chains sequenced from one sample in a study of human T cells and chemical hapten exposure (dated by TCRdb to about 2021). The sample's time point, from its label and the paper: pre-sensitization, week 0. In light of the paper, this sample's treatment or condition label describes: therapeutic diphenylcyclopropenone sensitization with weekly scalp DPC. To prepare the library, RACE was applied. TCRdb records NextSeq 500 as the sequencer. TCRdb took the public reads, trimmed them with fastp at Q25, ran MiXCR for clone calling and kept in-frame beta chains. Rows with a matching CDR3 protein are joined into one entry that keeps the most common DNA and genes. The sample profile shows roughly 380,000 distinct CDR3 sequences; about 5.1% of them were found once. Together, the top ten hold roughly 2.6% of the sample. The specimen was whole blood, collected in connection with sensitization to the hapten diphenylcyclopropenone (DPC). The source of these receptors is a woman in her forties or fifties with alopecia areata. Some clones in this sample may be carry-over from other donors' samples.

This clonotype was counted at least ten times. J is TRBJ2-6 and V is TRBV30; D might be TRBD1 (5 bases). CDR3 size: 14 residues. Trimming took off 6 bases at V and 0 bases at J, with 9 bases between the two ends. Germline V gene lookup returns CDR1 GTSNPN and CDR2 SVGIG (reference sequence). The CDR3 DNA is TGTGCCTGTCACAGGAACTCTGGGGCCAACGTCCTGACTTTC. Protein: CACHRNSGANVLTF.

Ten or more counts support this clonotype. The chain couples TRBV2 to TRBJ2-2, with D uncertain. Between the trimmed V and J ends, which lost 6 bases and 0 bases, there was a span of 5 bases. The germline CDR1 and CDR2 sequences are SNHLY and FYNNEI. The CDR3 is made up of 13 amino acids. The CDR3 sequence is CASSTSNTGELFF. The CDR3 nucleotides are TGTGCCAGCAGCACCTCGAACACCGGGGAGCTGTTTTTT.

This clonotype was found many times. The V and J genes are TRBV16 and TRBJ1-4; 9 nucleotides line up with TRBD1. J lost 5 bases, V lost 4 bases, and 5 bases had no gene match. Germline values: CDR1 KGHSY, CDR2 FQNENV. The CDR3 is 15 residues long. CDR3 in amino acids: CASSPGQGRNEKLFF. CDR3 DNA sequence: TGTGCCAGCAGCCCCGGACAGGGGAGGAATGAAAAACTGTTTTTT.

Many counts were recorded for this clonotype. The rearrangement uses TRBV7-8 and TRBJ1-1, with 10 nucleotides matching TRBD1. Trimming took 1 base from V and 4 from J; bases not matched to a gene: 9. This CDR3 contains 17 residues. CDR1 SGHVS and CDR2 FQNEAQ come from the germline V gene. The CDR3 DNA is TGTGCCAGCAGCTTAGTTGGACAGGGGGGCTTAGGCACTGAAGCTTTCTTT. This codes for CASSLVGQGGLGTEAFF.

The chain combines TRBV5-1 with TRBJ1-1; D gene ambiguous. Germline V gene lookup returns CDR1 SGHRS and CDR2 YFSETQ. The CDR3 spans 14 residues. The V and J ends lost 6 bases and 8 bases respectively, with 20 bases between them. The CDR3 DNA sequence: TGCGCCAGCATTGGCTCCGGGGAATTCTCGGAAGCTTTCTTT. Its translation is CASIGSGEFSEAFF.

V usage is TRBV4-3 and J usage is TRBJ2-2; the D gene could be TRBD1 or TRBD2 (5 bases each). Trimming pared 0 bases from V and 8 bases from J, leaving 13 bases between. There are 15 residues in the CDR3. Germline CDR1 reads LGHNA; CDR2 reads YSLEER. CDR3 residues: CASSQDLGPPGELFF. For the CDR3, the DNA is TGCGCCAGCAGCCAAGATTTGGGACCGCCGGGGGAGCTGTTTTTT.

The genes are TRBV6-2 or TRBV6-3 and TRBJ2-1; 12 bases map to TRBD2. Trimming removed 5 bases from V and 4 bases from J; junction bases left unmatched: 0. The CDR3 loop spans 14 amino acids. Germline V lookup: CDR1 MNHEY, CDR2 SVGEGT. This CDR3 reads CASSGTSGYNEQFF. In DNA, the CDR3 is TGTGCCAGCAGTGGGACTAGCGGGTACAATGAGCAGTTCTTC.

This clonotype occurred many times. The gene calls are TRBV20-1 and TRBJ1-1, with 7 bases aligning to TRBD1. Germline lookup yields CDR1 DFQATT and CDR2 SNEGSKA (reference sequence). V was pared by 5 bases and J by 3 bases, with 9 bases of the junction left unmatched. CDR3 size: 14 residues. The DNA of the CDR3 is TGCAGTGCTCTTAAAGGGGGCGCGTACACTGAAGCTTTCTTT. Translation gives CSALKGGAYTEAFF.

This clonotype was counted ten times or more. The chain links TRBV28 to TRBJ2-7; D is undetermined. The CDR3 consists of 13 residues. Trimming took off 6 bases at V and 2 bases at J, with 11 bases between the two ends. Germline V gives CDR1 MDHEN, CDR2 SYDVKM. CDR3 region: CASRPLVPYEQYF. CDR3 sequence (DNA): TGTGCCAGCAGACCCCTAGTTCCCTACGAGCAGTACTTC.

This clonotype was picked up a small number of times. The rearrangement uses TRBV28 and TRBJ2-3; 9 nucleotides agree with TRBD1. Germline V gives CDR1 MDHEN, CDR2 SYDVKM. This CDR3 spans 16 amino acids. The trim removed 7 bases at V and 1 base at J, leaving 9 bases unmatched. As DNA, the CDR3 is TGTGCCAGCATCATAGGGGGACAGGGTGGCACAGATACGCAGTATTTT. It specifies CASIIGGQGGTDTQYF. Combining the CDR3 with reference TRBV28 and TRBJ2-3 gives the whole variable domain DVKVTQSSRYLVKRTGEKVFLECVQDMDHENMFWYRQDPGLGLRLIYFSYDVKMKEKGDIPEGYSVSREKKERFSLILESASTNQTSMYLCASIIGGQGGTDTQYFGPGTRLTVL.

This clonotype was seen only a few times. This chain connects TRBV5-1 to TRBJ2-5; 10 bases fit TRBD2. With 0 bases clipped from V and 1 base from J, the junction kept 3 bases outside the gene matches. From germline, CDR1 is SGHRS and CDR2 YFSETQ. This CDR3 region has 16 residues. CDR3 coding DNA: TGCGCCAGCAGCTTGGTGATAGCGGGGGGCCAAGAGACCCAGTACTTC. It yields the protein CASSLVIAGGQETQYF. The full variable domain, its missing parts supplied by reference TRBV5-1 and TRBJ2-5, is KAGVTQTPRYLIKTRGQQVTLSCSPISGHRSVSWYQQTPGQGLQFLFEYFSETQRNKGNFPGRFSGRQFSNSRSEMNVSTLELGDSALYLCASSLVIAGGQETQYFGPGTRLLVL.

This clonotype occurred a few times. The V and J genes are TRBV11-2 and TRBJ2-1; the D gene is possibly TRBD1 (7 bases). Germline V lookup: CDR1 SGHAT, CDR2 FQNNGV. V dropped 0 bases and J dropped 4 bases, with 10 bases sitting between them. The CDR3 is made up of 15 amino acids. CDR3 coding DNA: TGTGCCAGCAGCTTAGACAGGGGGGTTTACAATGAGCAGTTCTTC. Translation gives CASSLDRGVYNEQFF.

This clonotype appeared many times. The CDR3: CASSLEQGSNEQFF. The CDR3 DNA sequence: TGTGCCAGCAGCTTAGAACAGGGTAGCAATGAGCAGTTCTTC. V is TRBV11-3 and J is TRBJ2-1; a weak D match, TRBD1 (6 bases). CDR3 length equals 14 residues. From germline, CDR1 is SGHNT and CDR2 YENEEA. The V end was cut by 0 bases, the J end by 6 bases, with 9 bases between.

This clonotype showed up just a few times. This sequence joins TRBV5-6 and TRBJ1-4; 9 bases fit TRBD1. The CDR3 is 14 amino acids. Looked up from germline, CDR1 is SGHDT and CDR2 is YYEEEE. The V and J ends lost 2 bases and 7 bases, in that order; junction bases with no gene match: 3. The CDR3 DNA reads TGTGCCAGCAGCTTATGGACAGGGGTTGAAAAACTGTTTTTT. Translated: CASSLWTGVEKLFF.

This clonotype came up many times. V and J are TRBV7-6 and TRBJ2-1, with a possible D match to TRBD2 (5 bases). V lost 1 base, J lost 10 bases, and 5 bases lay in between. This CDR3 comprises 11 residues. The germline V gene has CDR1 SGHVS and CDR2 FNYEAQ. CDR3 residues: CASSLGEEQFF. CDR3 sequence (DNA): TGTGCCAGCAGCTTAGGGGAGGAGCAGTTCTTC.

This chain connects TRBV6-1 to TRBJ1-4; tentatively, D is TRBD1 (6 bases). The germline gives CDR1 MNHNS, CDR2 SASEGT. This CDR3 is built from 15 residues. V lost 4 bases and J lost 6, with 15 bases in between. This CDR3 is CASSGAGVSDEKLFF. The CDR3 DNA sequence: TGTGCCAGCAGTGGGGCAGGGGTTTCTGATGAAAAACTGTTTTTT.

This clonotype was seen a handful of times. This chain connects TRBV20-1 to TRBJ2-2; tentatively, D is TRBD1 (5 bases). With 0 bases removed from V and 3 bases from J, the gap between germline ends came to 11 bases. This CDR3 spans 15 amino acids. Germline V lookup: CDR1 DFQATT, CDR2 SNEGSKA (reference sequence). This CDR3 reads CSARDPGSDTGELFF. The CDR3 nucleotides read TGCAGTGCTAGAGATCCAGGGTCGGACACCGGGGAGCTGTTTTTT.

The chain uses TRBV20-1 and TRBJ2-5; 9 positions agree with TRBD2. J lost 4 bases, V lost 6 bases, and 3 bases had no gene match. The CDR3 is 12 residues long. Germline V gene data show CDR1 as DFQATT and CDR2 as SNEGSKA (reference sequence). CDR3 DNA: TGCAGTGCCGGACTAGCGATAGAGACCCAGTACTTC. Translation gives CSAGLAIETQYF.

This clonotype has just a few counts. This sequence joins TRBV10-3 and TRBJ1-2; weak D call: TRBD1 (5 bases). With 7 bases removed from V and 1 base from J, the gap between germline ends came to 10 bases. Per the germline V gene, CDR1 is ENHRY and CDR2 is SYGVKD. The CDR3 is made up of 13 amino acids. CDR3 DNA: TGTGCCATCACCCGAGACAGTAACTATGGCTACACCTTC. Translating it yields CAITRDSNYGYTF.

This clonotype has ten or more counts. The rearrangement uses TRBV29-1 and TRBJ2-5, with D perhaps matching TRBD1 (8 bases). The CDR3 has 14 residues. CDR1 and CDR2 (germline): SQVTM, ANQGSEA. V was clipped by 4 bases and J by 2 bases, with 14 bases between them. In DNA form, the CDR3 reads TGCAGCGTTGGGCACAGGGGGGGACAAGAGACCCAGTACTTC. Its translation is CSVGHRGGQETQYF.

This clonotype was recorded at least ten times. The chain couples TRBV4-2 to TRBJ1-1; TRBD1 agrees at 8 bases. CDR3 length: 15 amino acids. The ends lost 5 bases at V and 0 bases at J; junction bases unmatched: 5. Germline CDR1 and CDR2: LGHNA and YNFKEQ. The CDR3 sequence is CASSGQGRLNTEAFF. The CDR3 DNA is TGTGCCAGCAGCGGACAGGGCCGATTGAACACTGAAGCTTTCTTT.

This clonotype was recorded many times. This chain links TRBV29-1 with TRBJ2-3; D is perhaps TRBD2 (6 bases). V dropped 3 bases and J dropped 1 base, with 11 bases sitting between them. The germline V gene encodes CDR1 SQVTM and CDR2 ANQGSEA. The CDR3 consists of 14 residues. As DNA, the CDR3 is TGCAGCGTTGAGCCGGGGGTGGGCACAGATACGCAGTATTTT. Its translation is CSVEPGVGTDTQYF.

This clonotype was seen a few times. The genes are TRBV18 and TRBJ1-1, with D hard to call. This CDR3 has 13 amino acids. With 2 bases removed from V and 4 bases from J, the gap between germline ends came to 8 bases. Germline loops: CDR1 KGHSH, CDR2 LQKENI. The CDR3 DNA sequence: TGTGCCAGCTCACCAACCCCAGCCACTGAAGCTTTCTTT. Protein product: CASSPTPATEAFF.

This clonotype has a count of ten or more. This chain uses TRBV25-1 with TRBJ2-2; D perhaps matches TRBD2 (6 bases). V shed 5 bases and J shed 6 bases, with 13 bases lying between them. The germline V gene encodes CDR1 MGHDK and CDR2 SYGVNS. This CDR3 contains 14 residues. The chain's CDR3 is CASSPTGVSGELFF. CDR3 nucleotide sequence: TGTGCCAGCAGTCCCACGGGGGTATCCGGGGAGCTGTTTTTT.

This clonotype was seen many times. The DNA for the CDR3 is TGTGCCAGCAGAGAAACGGGATACGGCTACACCTTC. Translated, it gives CASRETGYGYTF. This chain links TRBV11-2 with TRBJ1-2, with D unresolved. Germline V gives CDR1 SGHAT, CDR2 FQNNGV. The CDR3 spans 12 residues. The V and J ends lost 6 bases and 8 bases respectively, with 13 bases between them.

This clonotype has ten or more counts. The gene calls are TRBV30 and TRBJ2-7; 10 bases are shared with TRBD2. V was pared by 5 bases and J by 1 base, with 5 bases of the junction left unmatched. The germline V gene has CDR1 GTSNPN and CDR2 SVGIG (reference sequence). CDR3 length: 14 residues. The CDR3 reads CAWVPSGSSYEQYF. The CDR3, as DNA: TGTGCCTGGGTTCCTAGCGGGAGTTCCTACGAGCAGTACTTC.

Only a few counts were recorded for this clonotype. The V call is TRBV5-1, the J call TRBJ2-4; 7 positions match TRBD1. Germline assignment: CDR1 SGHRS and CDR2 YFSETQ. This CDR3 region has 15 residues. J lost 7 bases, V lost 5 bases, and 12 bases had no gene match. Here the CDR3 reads CASRAGGASPNIQYF. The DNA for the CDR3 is TGCGCCAGCAGGGCAGGGGGAGCGAGCCCCAACATTCAGTACTTC.

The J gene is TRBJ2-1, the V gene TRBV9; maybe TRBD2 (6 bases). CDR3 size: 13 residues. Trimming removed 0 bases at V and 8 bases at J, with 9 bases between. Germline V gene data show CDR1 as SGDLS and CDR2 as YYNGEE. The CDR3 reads CASSVGGNHEQFF. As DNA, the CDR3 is TGTGCCAGCAGCGTAGGCGGGAACCATGAGCAGTTCTTC.

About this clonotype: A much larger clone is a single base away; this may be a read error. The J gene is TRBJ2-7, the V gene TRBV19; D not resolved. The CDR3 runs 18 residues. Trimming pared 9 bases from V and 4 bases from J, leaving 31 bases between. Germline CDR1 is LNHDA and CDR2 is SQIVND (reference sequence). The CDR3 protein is CARSPLPPRPRSVYEQYF. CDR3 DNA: TGTGCCAGAAGTCCCCTCCCCCCTCGACCCAGGTCCGTTTACGAGCAGTACTTC.